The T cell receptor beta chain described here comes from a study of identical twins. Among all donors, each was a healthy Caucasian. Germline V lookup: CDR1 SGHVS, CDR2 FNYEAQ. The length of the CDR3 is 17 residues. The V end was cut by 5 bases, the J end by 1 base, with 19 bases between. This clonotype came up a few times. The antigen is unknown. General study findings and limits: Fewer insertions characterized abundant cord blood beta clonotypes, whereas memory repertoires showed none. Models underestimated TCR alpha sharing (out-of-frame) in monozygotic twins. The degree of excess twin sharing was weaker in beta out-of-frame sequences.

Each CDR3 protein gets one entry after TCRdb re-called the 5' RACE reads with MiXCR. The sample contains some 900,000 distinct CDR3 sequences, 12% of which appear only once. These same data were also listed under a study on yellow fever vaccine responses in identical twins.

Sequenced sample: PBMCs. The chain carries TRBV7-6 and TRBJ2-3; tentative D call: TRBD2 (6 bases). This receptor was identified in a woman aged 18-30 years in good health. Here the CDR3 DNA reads TGTGCCAGCAGCCTCGCGACCGGGGGAAGGGGCACAGATACGCAGTATTTT. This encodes CASSLATGGRGTDTQYF.